This T cell receptor (beta chain) was sequenced during a study of cytomegalovirus exposure and HLA in healthy donors. General study findings and limits: Within an earlier analysis, most TCR beta V segments proved productive either about 90% or about 30% of the time. Other equally common chains were less clonally expanded than HLA-associated TCR beta chains, a later analysis showed.

Trimming removed 7 bases at V and 4 bases at J, with 6 bases between. Germline CDR1 is SQVTM and CDR2 is ANQGSEA. The CDR3 contains 10 residues. Turning to this clone: Its antigen remains unknown.

Use of 60 Vbeta and 13 Jbeta primers characterized the PCR. Clones were sequenced by immunoSEQ multiplex PCR, and TCRdb holds only the in-frame ones, with some missing. The sample has some 120,000 clones; about 82% are singletons. The sequencing input was PBMCs. The clonotype comes from a man aged 30-40 years in good health and CMV-seronegative. The V and J genes are TRBV29-1 and TRBJ2-3; D gene uncertain. Here the CDR3 DNA reads TGCAGCGCCGAGGCAGATACGCAGTATTTT. Its translation is CSAEADTQYF.